The 20 T cell receptor beta chains below were found in one sample sequenced in a study of read filtering for tumor transcriptome and immune sequencing. The library was built from roughly 400 ng RNA with molecular barcoded adaptors for alpha/delta and beta/gamma chains. TCRdb re-analysed the reads in MiXCR, keeping a single row per CDR3 protein. The repertoire holds more than 100,000 distinct CDR3 sequences, roughly 13% seen once, with under 9% in the top ten. The sequenced sample consisted of a population of CD138-negative cells sorted from bone marrow. All receptors come from a donor older than 35 with multiple myeloma.

Note on this clonotype: This sequence may be a read error, since a much larger clone differs from it by one base. This chain uses TRBV10-3 with TRBJ2-1; 8 bases are shared with TRBD2. The CDR3 runs to 15 residues. Losses at the gene ends were 3 bases for V and 12 bases for J; bases not matched to a gene: 13. In germline, CDR1 is ENHRY, CDR2 SYGVKD. The CDR3 protein is CAISDGTSSFDVQFF. DNA of the CDR3: TGTGCCATCAGTGACGGGACTAGTAGTTTCGATGTGCAGTTCTTC.

In this sample, this clonotype turned up many times. The V and J genes are TRBV7-6 and TRBJ2-7, with D possibly matching TRBD1 (6 bases). V was cut by 5 bases and J by 3 bases, with 14 bases left in between. The length of the CDR3 is 14 residues. Per germline, CDR1 SGHVS and CDR2 FNYEAQ. Here the CDR3 DNA reads TGTGCCAGCAGCCGGGACAAGGCCAACTACGAGCAGTACTTC. The encoded protein is CASSRDKANYEQYF.

This clonotype occurred many times. This chain uses TRBV7-2 with TRBJ1-1, with TRBD1 matching 7 bases. V was clipped by 1 base and J by 5 bases; unmatched bases: 7. Germline V gene sequence: CDR1 SGHTA, CDR2 FQGNSA. The CDR3 totals 15 residues. The CDR3 spells CASSLDNRGRTEAFF. CDR3 in DNA: TGTGCCAGCAGCTTAGACAACAGGGGCCGTACTGAAGCTTTCTTT.

Ten or more counts support this clonotype. This sequence joins TRBV5-1 and TRBJ2-3; D not resolved. Per germline, CDR1 SGHRS and CDR2 YFSETQ. The CDR3 runs 13 residues. V was trimmed by 3 bases and J by 3 bases, leaving 8 bases between them. The CDR3 DNA sequence: TGCGCCAGCAGCTGGGGTCGGACAGATACGCAGTATTTT. It is translated as CASSWGRTDTQYF.

The table lists this clonotype with a few counts. Since a much larger clone is just one base distant, this may be a read error. The chain couples TRBV5-6 to TRBJ2-1, with 7 bases matching TRBD1. CDR1 is SGHDT and CDR2 is YYEEEE in the germline V gene. The CDR3 loop spans 16 amino acids. V shed 7 bases, J shed 6 bases, and the junction held 16 bases outside the gene matches. The DNA of the CDR3 is TGTGCCAGCGGCTCCCCGGGACAGCCATTCGCCAATGAGCAGTTCTTC. This sequence encodes CASGSPGQPFANEQFF.

This clonotype was counted at least ten times. The chain uses TRBV5-1 and TRBJ1-1; no reliable D call. The V and J ends lost 4 bases and 3 bases respectively, with 19 bases between them. CDR1 is SGHRS, CDR2 YFSETQ, per germline. This CDR3 spans 16 amino acids. The CDR3 DNA reads as TGCGCCAGCAGCCTGGGTTTAACGGCGGGGTACACTGAAGCTTTCTTT. It is translated as CASSLGLTAGYTEAFF.

There are many counts of this clonotype. The chain is built from TRBV7-9 and TRBJ1-4, with TRBD1 matching 9 bases. Germline trimming cut 2 bases from V and 7 bases from J; bases unmatched to any gene: 17. The CDR3 loop spans 19 amino acids. Germline V gene sequence: CDR1 SEHNR, CDR2 FQNEAQ (reference sequence). In DNA form, the CDR3 reads TGTGCCAGCAGCTTAATCCCGGGACAGGGTGCCGCTATTGGTGAAAAACTGTTTTTT. This gives the protein CASSLIPGQGAAIGEKLFF.

This clonotype was picked up many times. The CDR3 protein is CASSLAELNEQFF. The CDR3 DNA reads as TGTGCCAGCAGCTTGGCCGAACTAAATGAGCAGTTCTTC. The chain combines TRBV5-5 with TRBJ2-1; D gene ambiguous. Germline V gene data show CDR1 as SGHKS and CDR2 as YYEKEE (reference sequence). This CDR3 has 13 amino acids. Trimming left V 0 bases short and J 7 bases short, with 8 bases between.

The sample holds many counts of this clonotype. The gene calls are TRBV29-1 and TRBJ2-3; 14 nucleotides line up with TRBD2. The CDR3 covers 15 residues. After removal of 3 bases from V and 6 bases from J, the junction contained 5 bases not matched to a gene. Germline V lookup: CDR1 SQVTM, CDR2 ANQGSEA. The CDR3 DNA follows: TGCAGCGTTGAGGGGACTAGCGGGAGAGCTGATACGCAGTATTTT. This sequence encodes CSVEGTSGRADTQYF.

This clonotype was detected a few times. The chain recombines TRBV13 with TRBJ1-1; D is perhaps TRBD1 (6 bases). The V gene's germline CDR1 is PRHDT and CDR2 FYEKMQ (reference sequence). The CDR3 extends over 14 amino acids. Trimming took off 6 bases at V and 1 base at J, with 12 bases between the two ends. The CDR3, as DNA: TGTGCCAGCAGTTCCCCACAGGGGAACACTGAAGCTTTCTTT. It specifies CASSSPQGNTEAFF.

This clonotype has at least ten counts. This chain uses TRBV20-1 with TRBJ1-2; D gene unclear. Trimming shortened V by 3 bases and J by 0 bases, and 29 bases separated the two germline ends. The germline gives CDR1 DFQATT, CDR2 SNEGSKA (reference sequence). The CDR3 contains 20 residues. The CDR3 DNA reads as TGCAGTGCTAGCGAGGGAGACGTTTGGGCAGGACGGATCTCTAACTATGGCTACACCTTC. It specifies CSASEGDVWAGRISNYGYTF.

This clonotype showed up just a few times. This rearrangement joins TRBV12-3 or TRBV12-4 to TRBJ1-1; D remains ambiguous. Trimming cost V 4 bases and J 1 base, with 10 bases left between them. This CDR3 contains 14 residues. The CDR3 DNA reads as TGTGCCAGCAGTTCCAAGGACGGGAACACTGAAGCTTTCTTT. Translating gives CASSSKDGNTEAFF.

This clonotype showed up many times. This chain uses TRBV9 with TRBJ1-1, with D maybe TRBD1 (5 bases). V gave up 7 bases and J gave up 0 bases, with 13 bases separating them. The germline gives CDR1 SGDLS, CDR2 YYNGEE. The CDR3 extends over 14 amino acids. The CDR3, as DNA: TGTGCCAGCGGCTCAGGGACTTTGAACACTGAAGCTTTCTTT. Residues: CASGSGTLNTEAFF.

The table lists this clonotype with a few counts. The chain carries TRBV30 and TRBJ1-3; D is unresolved. CDR1 and CDR2 (germline): GTSNPN, SVGIG (reference sequence). The CDR3 is 13 residues long. Trimming shortened V by 0 bases and J by 0 bases, and 3 bases separated the two germline ends. The CDR3 sequence is CAWSVSSGNTIYF. The CDR3 DNA reads TGTGCCTGGAGTGTAAGCTCTGGAAACACCATATATTTT.

Many counts were recorded for this clonotype. The V gene is TRBV7-3, the J gene TRBJ2-1; D perhaps matches TRBD2 (5 bases). This CDR3 has 15 residues. Germline loops: CDR1 SGHTA, CDR2 FQGTGA. The ends were cut back, 3 bases at V and 5 bases at J, with 14 bases in the middle. The CDR3 nucleotides read TGTGCCAGCAGCTTCAACGGAGCCGGGGACAATGAGCAGTTCTTC. Translating gives CASSFNGAGDNEQFF.

This clonotype was seen many times. The chain employs TRBV29-1 and TRBJ2-3; possibly TRBD1 for D (6 bases). Trimming left V 4 bases short and J 4 bases short, with 9 bases between. Germline-derived CDR1 and CDR2 are SQVTM and ANQGSEA. The CDR3 is made up of 12 amino acids. The DNA for the CDR3 is TGCAGCGTTGTGGCAGGGGCAGATACGCAGTATTTT. Translation: CSVVAGADTQYF.

In the case of this clonotype: One base away lies a much larger clone, so this may be a sequencing read error. The chain is built from TRBV5-6 and TRBJ2-1, with D uncertain. The germline V gene encodes CDR1 SGHDT and CDR2 YYEEEE. The CDR3 contains 15 residues. Written as DNA, the CDR3 is TGTGACAGCAGCTTTCTGGTTTTACTGGACCATGAGCAGTTCTTC. Residues: CDSSFLVLLDHEQFF.

In its sample, this clonotype was seen a few times. A single base separates this from a much larger clone, so it may be a read error. The chain joins TRBV29-1 to TRBJ2-7; no clear D. The CDR3 loop spans 14 amino acids. The germline CDR1 and CDR2 sequences are SQVTM and ANQGSEA. V lost 4 bases to trimming and J lost 4 bases, with 17 bases between them. The DNA of the CDR3 is TGCAGCGTTGTAAGTGGCGAGAGCAGTTACGAGCAGTACTTC. This translates into CSVVSGESSYEQYF.

This clonotype was recorded many times. The V call is TRBV5-5, the J call TRBJ2-3; the match to TRBD1 covers 7 bases. V dropped 4 bases and J dropped 1; count of bases not matched to a gene: 6. CDR1 and CDR2 (germline): SGHKS, YYEKEE (reference sequence). CDR3 size: 15 residues. CDR3: CASSNRDSRTDTQYF. The CDR3 DNA sequence: TGTGCCAGCAGCAACCGGGACAGCCGCACAGATACGCAGTATTTT.

In its sample, this clonotype was seen many times. The J gene is TRBJ1-1, the V gene TRBV12-3 or TRBV12-4; 7 positions agree with TRBD1. The CDR3 spans 17 residues. Losses at the gene ends were 5 bases for V and 3 bases for J; bases not matched to a gene: 15. In DNA, the CDR3 is TGTGCCAGCAGTAAACCGGGCTCAGGGGGACACCACACTGAAGCTTTCTTT. Its protein is CASSKPGSGGHHTEAFF.